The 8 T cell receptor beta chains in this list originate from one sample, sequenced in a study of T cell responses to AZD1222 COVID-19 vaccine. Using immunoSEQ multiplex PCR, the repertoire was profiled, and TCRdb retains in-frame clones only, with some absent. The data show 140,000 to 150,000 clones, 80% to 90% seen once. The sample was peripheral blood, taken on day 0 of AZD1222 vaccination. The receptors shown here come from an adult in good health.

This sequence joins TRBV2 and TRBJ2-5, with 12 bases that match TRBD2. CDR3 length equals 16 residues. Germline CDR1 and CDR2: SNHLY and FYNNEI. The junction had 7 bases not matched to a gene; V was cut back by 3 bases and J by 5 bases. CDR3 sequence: CASSDWLAGGAETQYF. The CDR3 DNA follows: TGTGCCAGCAGTGATTGGCTAGCGGGGGGGGCGGAGACCCAGTACTTC.

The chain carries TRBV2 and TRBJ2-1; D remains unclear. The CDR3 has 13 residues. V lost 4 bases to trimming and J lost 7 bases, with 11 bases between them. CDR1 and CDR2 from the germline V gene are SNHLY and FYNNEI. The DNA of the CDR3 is TGTGCCAGCAGTGTCGAGGTGCGTAATGAGCAGTTCTTC. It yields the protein CASSVEVRNEQFF.

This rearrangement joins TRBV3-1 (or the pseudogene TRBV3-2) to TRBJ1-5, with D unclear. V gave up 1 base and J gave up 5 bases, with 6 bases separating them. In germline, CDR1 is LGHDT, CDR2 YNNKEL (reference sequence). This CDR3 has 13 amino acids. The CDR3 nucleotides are TGTGCCAGCAGCCAAGGGGGTTATCAGCCCCAGCATTTT. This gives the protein CASSQGGYQPQHF.

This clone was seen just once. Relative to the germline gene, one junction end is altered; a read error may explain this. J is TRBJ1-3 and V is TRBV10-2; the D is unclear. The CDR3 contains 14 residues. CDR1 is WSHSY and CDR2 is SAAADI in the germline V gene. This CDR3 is CASSPGFSGNTIYF. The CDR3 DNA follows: TGCGCCAGCAGTCCGGGGTTCTCTGGAAATACCATATATTTT.

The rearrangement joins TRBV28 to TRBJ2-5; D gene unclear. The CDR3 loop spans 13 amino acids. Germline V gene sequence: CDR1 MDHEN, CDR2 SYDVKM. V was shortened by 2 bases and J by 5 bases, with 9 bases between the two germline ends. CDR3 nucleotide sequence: TGTGCCAGCAGTTTAAGCAACGGGGAGACCCAGTACTTC. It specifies CASSLSNGETQYF.

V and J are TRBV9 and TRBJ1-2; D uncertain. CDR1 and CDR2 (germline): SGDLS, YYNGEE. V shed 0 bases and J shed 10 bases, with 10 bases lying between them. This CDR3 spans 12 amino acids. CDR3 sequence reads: CASSVVGPYYTF. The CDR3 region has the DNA TGTGCCAGCAGCGTAGTTGGGCCCTACTACACCTTC.

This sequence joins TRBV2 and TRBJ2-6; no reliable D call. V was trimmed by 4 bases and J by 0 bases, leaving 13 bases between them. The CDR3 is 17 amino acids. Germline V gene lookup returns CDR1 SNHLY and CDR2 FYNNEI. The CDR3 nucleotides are TGTGCCAGCAGTGTCTTACAGTCACGCTCTGGGGCCAACGTCCTGACTTTC. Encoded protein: CASSVLQSRSGANVLTF.

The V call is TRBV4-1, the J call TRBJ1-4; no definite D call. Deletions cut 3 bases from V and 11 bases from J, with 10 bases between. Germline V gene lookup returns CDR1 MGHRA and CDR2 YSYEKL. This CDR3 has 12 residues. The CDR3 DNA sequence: TGCGCCAGCAGCCAGCCGGAGGAGAAACTGTTTTTT. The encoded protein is CASSQPEEKLFF.